The 32 T cell receptor beta chains listed next were all sequenced from one sample in a study of blood T cell repertoires in COVID-19. Profiling relied on immunoSEQ multiplex PCR, and the TCRdb table lists in-frame clones only, not all of them. The repertoire holds 200,000 to 250,000 clones, about 93% seen once, with around 0.84% in the top ten. The sample was peripheral blood. All receptors come from a man aged 60-69 years with COVID-19, enrolled during active disease.

This clone was counted once. The chain joins TRBV7-8 to TRBJ1-5; D might be TRBD1 (5 bases). Trimming stripped 2 bases from V and 0 bases from J, with 11 bases between. Per germline, CDR1 SGHVS and CDR2 FQNEAQ. This CDR3 comprises 16 residues. CDR3 DNA sequence: TGTGCCAGCAGCTTATTCCGCAGGGATAGCAATCAGCCCCAGCATTTT. Translating gives CASSLFRRDSNQPQHF.

V gene TRBV5-1 combines with J gene TRBJ2-2; 11 bases fit TRBD2. CDR1 and CDR2 (germline): SGHRS, YFSETQ. V lost 3 bases, J lost 7 bases, and 5 bases stayed unmatched. The length of the CDR3 is 15 residues. The CDR3 is CASSSGLADGGELFF. CDR3 coding DNA: TGCGCCAGCAGCTCGGGACTAGCGGATGGCGGGGAGCTGTTTTTT. Using reference TRBV5-1 and TRBJ2-2 for the parts outside the CDR3, the full variable domain is KAGVTQTPRYLIKTRGQQVTLSCSPISGHRSVSWYQQTPGQGLQFLFEYFSETQRNKGNFPGRFSGRQFSNSRSEMNVSTLELGDSALYLCASSSGLADGGELFFGEGSRLTVL.

The chain employs TRBV24-1 and TRBJ2-5, with 7 bases identical to TRBD1. The CDR3 loop spans 17 amino acids. Losses at the gene ends were 4 bases for V and 2 bases for J; bases not matched to a gene: 12. Germline CDR1 KGHDR, CDR2 SFDVKD. The CDR3 is CATSDPSHGQAQETQYF. The CDR3 nucleotides are TGTGCCACCAGTGACCCATCCCACGGACAGGCTCAAGAGACCCAGTACTTC.

This clone has just one count. The chain recombines TRBV5-6 with TRBJ1-2; 8 bases agree with TRBD1. The J segment lost 6 bases and the V segment lost 0 bases, leaving 7 bases of the junction unmatched. The CDR3 extends over 15 amino acids. Germline CDR1 is SGHDT and CDR2 is YYEEEE. CDR3 loop: CASSLGGRGLDGYTF. The CDR3 coding sequence is TGTGCCAGCAGCTTGGGTGGCAGGGGGCTCGATGGCTACACCTTC.

The chain links TRBV7-3 to TRBJ2-2; TRBD2 agrees at 8 bases. V dropped 4 bases and J dropped 6; count of bases not matched to a gene: 4. This CDR3 comprises 14 residues. Germline-derived CDR1 and CDR2 are SGHTA and FQGTGA. CDR3 sequence: CASSSGLEAGELFF. For the CDR3, the DNA is TGTGCCAGCAGCTCGGGACTAGAGGCCGGGGAGCTGTTTTTT.

The chain recombines TRBV18 with TRBJ1-1; 7 nucleotides align to TRBD1. The V segment lost 6 bases and the J segment 7 bases; nucleotides outside the gene matches: 23. Germline values: CDR1 KGHSH, CDR2 LQKENI. There are 18 residues in the CDR3. CDR3 nucleotides: TGTGCCAGCTCGCTAACCTCAGGACAGGCCAACTTGATTCGTGAAGCTTTCTTT. Protein: CASSLTSGQANLIREAFF. Supplemented by reference TRBV18 and TRBJ1-1, the full variable domain reads NAGVMQNPRHLVRRRGQEARLRCSPMKGHSHVYWYRQLPEEGLKFMVYLQKENIIDESGMPKERFSAEFPKEGPSILRIQQVVRGDSAAYFCASSLTSGQANLIREAFFGQGTRLTVV.

The chain links TRBV7-2 to TRBJ2-3; unclear D gene. Germline CDR1 and CDR2: SGHTA and FQGNSA. V lost 3 bases to trimming and J lost 1 base, with 17 bases between them. This CDR3 comprises 17 residues. CDR3 DNA sequence: TGTGCCAGCAGCTTGGGCGATACCGGCTGGGGCACAGATACGCAGTATTTT. This sequence encodes CASSLGDTGWGTDTQYF.

V is TRBV30 and J is TRBJ2-6, with D possibly TRBD1 on 6 matching bases. V lost 2 bases, J lost 0 bases, and 23 bases lay in between. The germline CDR1 and CDR2 sequences are GTSNPN and SVGIG (reference sequence). The CDR3 runs 20 residues. The CDR3 nucleotides are TGTGCCTGGAGTCGGGCTCCCCAGGGTACAGGGATCTCTGGGGCCAACGTCCTGACTTTC. Protein sequence: CAWSRAPQGTGISGANVLTF.

The chain employs TRBV5-1 and TRBJ1-5; D is undetermined. Germline V gene lookup returns CDR1 SGHRS and CDR2 YFSETQ. Trimming removed 1 base at V and 0 bases at J, with 8 bases between. This CDR3 has 15 amino acids. The CDR3 here is CASSLSGNSNQPQHF. The DNA for the CDR3 is TGCGCCAGCAGCTTGTCCGGGAATAGCAATCAGCCCCAGCATTTT.

The rearrangement uses TRBV7-9 and TRBJ2-1; D is uncertain. In germline, CDR1 is SEHNR, CDR2 FQNEAQ (reference sequence). Trimming removed 2 bases at V and 1 base at J, with 12 bases between. This CDR3 contains 16 residues. CDR3 in DNA: TGTGCCAGCAGCTTAAACGAGGCGGTTTCCTACAATGAGCAGTTCTTC. It codes for CASSLNEAVSYNEQFF.

The genes are TRBV18 and TRBJ1-1, with no clear D. The CDR3 is made up of 12 amino acids. The germline CDR1 and CDR2 sequences are KGHSH and LQKENI. V was pared by 4 bases and J by 7 bases, with 10 bases between. CDR3 protein: CASSLNRDEAFF. CDR3 bases: TGTGCCAGCTCACTAAATCGGGATGAAGCTTTCTTT. Drawing the rest from reference TRBV18 and TRBJ1-1, the complete variable domain is NAGVMQNPRHLVRRRGQEARLRCSPMKGHSHVYWYRQLPEEGLKFMVYLQKENIIDESGMPKERFSAEFPKEGPSILRIQQVVRGDSAAYFCASSLNRDEAFFGQGTRLTVV.

The chain has TRBV5-1 and TRBJ1-2; D unresolved. This CDR3 has 13 residues. In germline, CDR1 is SGHRS, CDR2 YFSETQ. V was shortened by 5 bases and J by 6 bases, with 14 bases between the two germline ends. The CDR3: CASSPGSNDGYTF. The CDR3 DNA sequence: TGCGCCAGCAGTCCGGGATCTAATGATGGCTACACCTTC.

The chain recombines TRBV6-6 with TRBJ2-1, with a possible D match to TRBD1 (5 bases). CDR1 MNHNY and CDR2 SVGAGI come from the germline V gene (reference sequence). Trimming took 6 bases from V and 6 from J, leaving 12 bases between them. CDR3 size: 13 residues. The CDR3 spells CASSFDRGNEQFF. Here the CDR3 DNA reads TGTGCCAGCAGCTTTGACAGAGGCAATGAGCAGTTCTTC.

The chain employs TRBV19 and TRBJ2-5; weak D call: TRBD2 (6 bases). Germline values: CDR1 LNHDA, CDR2 SQIVND (reference sequence). CDR3 size: 13 residues. V was shortened by 4 bases and J by 4 bases, with 10 bases between the two germline ends. DNA of the CDR3: TGTGCCAGTAGTAAGGGACTCAGAGAGACCCAGTACTTC. The encoded protein is CASSKGLRETQYF. The full variable domain, rest sourced from reference TRBV19 and TRBJ2-5, is DGGITQSPKYLFRKEGQNVTLSCEQNLNHDAMYWYRQDPGQGLRLIYYSQIVNDFQKGDIAEGYSVSREKKESFPLTVTSAQKNPTAFYLCASSKGLRETQYFGPGTRLLVL.

J is TRBJ1-2 and V is TRBV18; possibly TRBD1 for D (6 bases). There are 14 residues in the CDR3. Trimming removed 6 bases at V and 4 bases at J, with 15 bases between. Germline CDR1 reads KGHSH; CDR2 reads LQKENI. For the CDR3, the DNA is TGTGCCAGCTCCTCCGGTGGGGACATCTATGGCTACACCTTC. Translated: CASSSGGDIYGYTF.

The V call is TRBV28, the J call TRBJ1-5, with D possibly being TRBD1 (5 bases). The germline V gene encodes CDR1 MDHEN and CDR2 SYDVKM. The CDR3 is 14 residues long. Trimming left V 5 bases short and J 4 bases short, with 12 bases between. The CDR3 DNA reads TGTGCCAGCAGTGTGGGGGGGGTTAATCAGCCCCAGCATTTT. Translation: CASSVGGVNQPQHF.

The chain has TRBV19 and TRBJ1-1; TRBD1 is a possible D gene (6 bases). Per the germline V gene, CDR1 is LNHDA and CDR2 is SQIVND (reference sequence). Trimming left V 4 bases short and J 1 base short, with 10 bases between. The CDR3 is made up of 14 amino acids. CDR3 sequence reads: CASSTYRENTEAFF. The CDR3 DNA is TGTGCCAGTAGTACCTACAGGGAGAACACTGAAGCTTTCTTT.

V and J are TRBV2 and TRBJ2-7; 11 bases line up with TRBD2. CDR1 and CDR2 (germline): SNHLY, FYNNEI. V was pared by 4 bases and J by 5 bases, with 7 bases of the junction left unmatched. The CDR3 has 15 amino acids. CDR3 amino acids: CASSGPGLAVNEQYF. DNA for the CDR3: TGTGCCAGCAGTGGGCCGGGACTAGCGGTTAACGAGCAGTACTTC.

The genes are TRBV2 and TRBJ1-5, with TRBD1 as a possible D gene (6 bases). The CDR3 is 15 residues long. Germline values: CDR1 SNHLY, CDR2 FYNNEI. The germline V and J ends were trimmed by 8 bases and 2 bases, with 16 bases remaining between them. The CDR3 loop reads CASGGGRGGNQPQHF. The CDR3 DNA is TGTGCCAGCGGTGGAGGCAGGGGTGGCAATCAGCCCCAGCATTTT.

To note about this clone: Different DNA sequences within this sample yield the same CDR3. The gene calls are TRBV4-3 and TRBJ2-7; 8 bases are shared with TRBD1. V trimming: 3 bases; J trimming: 2 bases; junction bases outside the gene matches: 0. Germline V gene data show CDR1 as LGHNA and CDR2 as YSLEER. This CDR3 is built from 13 residues. The DNA for the CDR3 is TGCGCCAGCAGCCAGGACAGGGCCTACGAGCAGTACTTC. It translates to CASSQDRAYEQYF.

J is TRBJ2-7 and V is TRBV3-1 (or the pseudogene TRBV3-2), with 7 bases aligning to TRBD1. Trimming took 4 bases from V and 5 from J; bases not matched to a gene: 8. Germline CDR1 is LGHDT and CDR2 is YNNKEL (reference sequence). The CDR3 has 14 amino acids. CDR3 bases: TGTGCCAGCAGCCCTTGGACAGGTTTAAACGAGCAGTACTTC. Its translation: CASSPWTGLNEQYF.

The V and J genes are TRBV18 and TRBJ1-2; 7 positions agree with TRBD1. From germline, CDR1 is KGHSH and CDR2 LQKENI. The V and J ends lost 5 bases and 2 bases, in that order; junction bases with no gene match: 5. This CDR3 is 14 amino acids long. The CDR3: CASSITGENYGYTF. As DNA, the CDR3 is TGTGCCAGCTCAATAACAGGGGAGAACTATGGCTACACCTTC.

J is TRBJ1-1 and V is TRBV6-5; tentatively, D is TRBD1 (6 bases). The CDR3 length is 14 residues. Germline V gene data show CDR1 as MNHEY and CDR2 as SVGAGI. The V gene lost 7 bases and the J gene lost 3 bases, with 15 bases spanning the gap. CDR3 sequence: CASTNGGHDTEAFF. The DNA for the CDR3 is TGTGCCAGCACCAACGGGGGGCATGACACTGAAGCTTTCTTT.

V usage is TRBV5-4 and J usage is TRBJ1-2, with 10 positions matching TRBD1. CDR1 and CDR2 (germline): SGHNT, YYREEE (reference sequence). V gave up 2 bases and J gave up 7 bases; unmatched junction bases: 5. The CDR3 runs 14 residues. The CDR3 is CASSFGTGEFGYTF. The CDR3 DNA reads as TGTGCCAGCAGCTTCGGGACAGGGGAGTTTGGCTACACCTTC.

The chain has TRBV30 and TRBJ2-3; 7 bases align to TRBD2. CDR3 size: 13 residues. V dropped 4 bases and J dropped 3; count of bases not matched to a gene: 4. The germline V gene has CDR1 GTSNPN and CDR2 SVGIG (reference sequence). CDR3 DNA: TGTGCCTGGAATGGGGGGGGAACAGATACGCAGTATTTT. Its protein product is CAWNGGGTDTQYF.

This rearrangement joins TRBV6-5 to TRBJ2-3; 9 bases match TRBD2. V shed 0 bases, J shed 3 bases, and the junction held 1 base outside the gene matches. Germline CDR1 MNHEY, CDR2 SVGAGI. This CDR3 has 15 amino acids. This CDR3 reads CASSYSGLATDTQYF. The CDR3, as DNA: TGTGCCAGCAGTTACTCGGGACTAGCAACAGATACGCAGTATTTT.

Points on this clone: One end of the junction is discordant with germline, which a read error may explain. J is TRBJ2-1 and V is TRBV3-1 (or the pseudogene TRBV3-2), with 11 bases that match TRBD2. The CDR3 has 16 amino acids. Per the germline V gene, CDR1 is LGHDT and CDR2 is YNNKEL (reference sequence). The CDR3 coding sequence is TGTGCCAGCAGTCAAGACCTAGCGGGAGGTTTAAATGAGCAGTTCTTC. Protein sequence: CASSQDLAGGLNEQFF.

The chain is built from TRBV20-1 and TRBJ1-4; 7 bases are shared with TRBD1. Per germline, CDR1 DFQATT and CDR2 SNEGSKA (reference sequence). CDR3 length: 14 amino acids. V gave up 3 bases and J gave up 5 bases; unmatched junction bases: 6. The CDR3 sequence is CSASHRDRNEKLFF. The CDR3, as DNA: TGCAGTGCTAGTCACCGGGACAGAAATGAAAAACTGTTTTTT.

The CDR3 reads CASSATTQRYYTQYF. CDR3 nucleotide sequence: TGTGCCAGCAGTGCTACTACCCAACGATATTATACGCAGTATTTT. This sequence joins TRBV2 and TRBJ2-3; D gene uncertain. Germline V gene lookup returns CDR1 SNHLY and CDR2 FYNNEI. The CDR3 has 15 residues. V shed 4 bases and J shed 7 bases, with 18 bases lying between them. The complete variable domain, with remaining parts taken from reference TRBV2 and TRBJ2-3, reads EPEVTQTPSHQVTQMGQEVILRCVPISNHLYFYWYRQILGQKVEFLVSFYNNEISEKSEIFDDQFSVERPDGSNFTLKIRSTKLEDSAMYFCASSATTQRYYTQYFGPGTRLTVL.

The J gene is TRBJ1-1, the V gene TRBV6-1; D might be TRBD1 (6 bases). This CDR3 is built from 14 residues. Per germline, CDR1 MNHNS and CDR2 SASEGT. V dropped 2 bases and J dropped 8 bases, with 15 bases sitting between them. CDR3 DNA: TGTGCCAGCAGTGAATGGCCCACAGGGAACGAAGCTTTCTTT. This sequence encodes CASSEWPTGNEAFF.

V usage is TRBV24-1 and J usage is TRBJ2-5; 9 bases are shared with TRBD2. This CDR3 spans 14 amino acids. V lost 6 bases to trimming and J lost 4 bases; unmatched junction nucleotides: 5. CDR1 KGHDR and CDR2 SFDVKD come from the germline V gene. The CDR3 sequence is CATSRAGGVETQYF. Here the CDR3 DNA reads TGTGCCACCAGTAGGGCGGGAGGGGTAGAGACCCAGTACTTC.

V usage is TRBV6-5 and J usage is TRBJ2-7; TRBD1 is a possible D gene (5 bases). The V end lost 1 base, the J end lost 4 bases, and 8 bases lay between the germline ends. This CDR3 region has 13 residues. Germline V gene sequence: CDR1 MNHEY, CDR2 SVGAGI. The CDR3 DNA is TGTGCCAGCAGTTACTTTGGACAATACGAGCAGTACTTC. It specifies CASSYFGQYEQYF.